Presented here are 16 T cell receptor beta chains from one specimen sequenced in a study of T cell changes during pregnancy in multiple sclerosis. The method was immunoSEQ multiplex PCR; TCRdb's version includes in-frame clones alone and lacks a portion of them. The table has 15,000 to 17,000 clones, 83% seen once. The sample was CD8+ T cells from peripheral blood mononuclear cells, taken after pregnancy. These receptor sequences come from a female donor in good health, enrolled as a control in a pregnancy study.

DNA of the CDR3: TGTGCCTGGGACAGGGGCGGGGTGGACGAGCAGTACTTC. This codes for CAWDRGGVDEQYF. This rearrangement joins TRBV30 to TRBJ2-7, with 8 nucleotides matching TRBD1. J gave up 5 bases and V 5 bases, and 8 bases lay outside the gene matches. Germline CDR1 GTSNPN, CDR2 SVGIG (reference sequence). The CDR3 runs 13 residues.

The chain couples TRBV10-3 to TRBJ2-3; TRBD2 matches at 10 bases. Germline V lookup: CDR1 ENHRY, CDR2 SYGVKD. J gave up 4 bases and V 2 bases, and 9 bases lay outside the gene matches. The CDR3 sequence is 17 residues long. This CDR3 is CAISESPSGGGADTQYF. CDR3 bases: TGTGCCATCAGTGAGAGTCCTAGCGGGGGTGGCGCAGATACGCAGTATTTT.

The chain employs TRBV12-5 and TRBJ2-2; 8 nucleotides line up with TRBD1. Germline-derived CDR1 and CDR2 are LGHNT and FRNRAP. V was clipped by 2 bases and J by 1 base; unmatched bases: 6. The CDR3 contains 17 residues. CDR3 nucleotide sequence: TGTGCTAGTGGTTTGAGATCCAGGGGGCGGAACACCGGGGAGCTGTTTTTT. Translation gives CASGLRSRGRNTGELFF.

This sequence joins TRBV28 and TRBJ2-5; TRBD2 might be the D (8 bases). V gave up 4 bases and J gave up 9 bases, with 21 bases separating them. The CDR3 contains 15 residues. From germline, CDR1 is MDHEN and CDR2 SYDVKM. The CDR3 region is CASSSSGTVAGSQYF. CDR3 in DNA: TGTGCCAGCAGTTCCTCCGGGACAGTAGCGGGGTCCCAGTACTTC.

A few counts support this clone. The chain recombines TRBV27 with TRBJ2-7; the match to TRBD1 covers 7 bases. CDR1 is MNHEY, CDR2 SMNVEV, per germline (reference sequence). The CDR3 runs 13 residues. V shed 5 bases, J shed 6 bases, and the junction held 7 bases outside the gene matches. As DNA, the CDR3 is TGTGCCAGCAGTCCGAGACAGGGCGGCGAGCAGTACTTC. Encoded protein: CASSPRQGGEQYF.

This clone was counted a few times. V and J are TRBV7-9 and TRBJ2-1; a possible D gene is TRBD1 (5 bases). The CDR3 contains 12 residues. Deletions cut 4 bases from V and 9 bases from J, with 10 bases between. The V gene's germline CDR1 is SEHNR and CDR2 FQNEAQ (reference sequence). This CDR3 is CASSSRVTEQFF. CDR3 DNA sequence: TGTGCCAGCAGCTCCAGGGTTACTGAGCAGTTCTTC.

The chain uses TRBV5-6 and TRBJ1-1; no clear D. V was cut by 3 bases and J by 1 base, with 13 bases left in between. Germline CDR1 reads SGHDT; CDR2 reads YYEEEE. This CDR3 has 15 amino acids. The CDR3 DNA reads TGTGCCAGCAGCTCCTACAGATTTAAGAACACTGAAGCTTTCTTT. Translated, it gives CASSSYRFKNTEAFF.

J is TRBJ2-1 and V is TRBV9; 9 bases align to TRBD2. Per germline, CDR1 SGDLS and CDR2 YYNGEE. The CDR3 sequence is 18 residues long. Trimming removed 0 bases from V and 1 base from J; junction bases left unmatched: 8. For the CDR3, the DNA is TGTGCCAGCAGCGTAGCTTCCGCGGGAGGGTCTTCCTACAATGAGCAGTTCTTC. Translated: CASSVASAGGSSYNEQFF.

The chain recombines TRBV6-5 with TRBJ1-2; the match to TRBD1 covers 10 bases. Germline CDR1 and CDR2: MNHEY and SVGAGI. The CDR3 is 12 amino acids. Trimming cost V 6 bases and J 7 bases; bases outside gene matches: 2. For the CDR3, the DNA is TGTGCCAGCAGAGGGACAGGGGTTGGCTACACCTTC. Encoded protein: CASRGTGVGYTF.

The V call is TRBV4-2, the J call TRBJ2-5; no reliable D call. Trimming left V 5 bases short and J 4 bases short, with 17 bases between. Germline V gives CDR1 LGHNA, CDR2 YNFKEQ. The CDR3 extends over 15 amino acids. CDR3 residues: CASSYDPGAPETQYF. CDR3 sequence (DNA): TGTGCCAGCAGCTACGACCCTGGAGCCCCAGAGACCCAGTACTTC.

The rearrangement joins TRBV21-1 to TRBJ1-6. TRBV21-1 is a pseudogene segment. The CDR3 loop spans 16 amino acids. The CDR3 DNA follows: TGTGCCAAACATAGTGAGGGTGGTAGGAAGTATTCACCCCTCCACTTT. It yields the protein CAKHSEGGRKYSPLHF.

V gene TRBV6-4 combines with J gene TRBJ2-2, with a tentative D call TRBD2 (5 bases). CDR1 is MRHNA, CDR2 SNTAGT, per germline. The CDR3 is 14 amino acids. V lost 4 bases and J 8 bases, leaving 14 bases between the germline ends. CDR3 in DNA: TGTGCCAGCAGTGCTAATACGGACTTAGGGGAGCTGTTTTTT. Amino acid sequence: CASSANTDLGELFF.

CDR3 amino acids: CASSLRGLAGESEQFF. The CDR3 DNA reads TGTGCCAGCAGCTTACGTGGACTAGCGGGAGAAAGTGAGCAGTTCTTC. V gene TRBV11-2 combines with J gene TRBJ2-1, with 13 bases matching TRBD2. Germline V gene data show CDR1 as SGHAT and CDR2 as FQNNGV. There are 16 residues in the CDR3. J was trimmed by 9 bases and V by 2 bases; bases with no gene match: 7.

The chain employs TRBV15 and TRBJ1-1; possible D gene TRBD1, 5 bases. Trimming removed 5 bases at V and 4 bases at J, with 14 bases between. The germline gives CDR1 LNHNV, CDR2 YYDKDF (reference sequence). The CDR3 runs 14 residues. CDR3 loop: CATSPLGGVTEAFF. The CDR3 DNA sequence: TGTGCCACCAGCCCCCTGGGGGGAGTCACTGAAGCTTTCTTT.

V is TRBV5-4 and J is TRBJ2-3, with a possible D match to TRBD2 (6 bases). Trimming took 0 bases from V and 1 from J, leaving 9 bases between them. The CDR3 runs 15 residues. CDR1 and CDR2 from the germline V gene are SGHNT and YYREEE (reference sequence). The CDR3: CASSLAASGTDTQYF. The DNA of the CDR3 is TGTGCCAGCAGCTTGGCCGCTAGCGGCACAGATACGCAGTATTTT. Based on the CDR3 plus reference TRBV5-4 and TRBJ2-3, the full variable domain is ETGVTQSPTHLIKTRGQQVTLRCSSQSGHNTVSWYQQALGQGPQFIFQYYREEENGRGNFPPRFSGLQFPNYSSELNVNALELDDSALYLCASSLAASGTDTQYFGPGTRLTVL.

This clone has just one count. V and J are TRBV6-4 and TRBJ2-1; TRBD2 aligns across 11 bases. CDR1 is MRHNA, CDR2 SNTAGT, per germline. Trimming removed 5 bases from V and 6 bases from J; junction bases left unmatched: 6. The CDR3 runs 15 residues. This chain's CDR3 is CASSTTSGSGNEQFF. Written as DNA, the CDR3 is TGTGCCAGCAGTACCACTAGCGGGAGCGGCAATGAGCAGTTCTTC.